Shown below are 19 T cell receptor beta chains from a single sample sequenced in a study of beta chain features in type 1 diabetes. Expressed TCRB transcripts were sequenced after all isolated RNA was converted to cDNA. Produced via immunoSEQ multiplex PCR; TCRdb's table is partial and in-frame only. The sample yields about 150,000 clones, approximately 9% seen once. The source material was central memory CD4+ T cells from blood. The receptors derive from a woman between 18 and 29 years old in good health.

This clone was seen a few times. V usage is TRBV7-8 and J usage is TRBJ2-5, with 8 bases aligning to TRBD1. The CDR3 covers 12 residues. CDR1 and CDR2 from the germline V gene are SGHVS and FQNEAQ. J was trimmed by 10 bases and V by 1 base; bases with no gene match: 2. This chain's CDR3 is CASSLVDRDQYF. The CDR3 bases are TGTGCCAGCAGCTTAGTGGACAGGGACCAGTACTTC.

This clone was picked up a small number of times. The CDR3 coding sequence is TGCGCCAGCAGCGGTTGGTCTAACAATCAGCCCCAGCATTTT. This codes for CASSGWSNNQPQHF. The chain couples TRBV4-3 to TRBJ1-5; no definite D call. CDR3 length: 14 amino acids. Trimming shortened V by 5 bases and J by 3 bases, and 11 bases separated the two germline ends. Per germline, CDR1 LGHNA and CDR2 YSLEER.

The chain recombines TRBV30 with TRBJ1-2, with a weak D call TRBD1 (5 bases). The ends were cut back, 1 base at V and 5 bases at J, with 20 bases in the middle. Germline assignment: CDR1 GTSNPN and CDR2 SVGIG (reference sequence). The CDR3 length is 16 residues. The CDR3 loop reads CAWSGLGGPLLYGYTF. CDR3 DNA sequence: TGTGCCTGGAGTGGATTGGGGGGACCCTTACTTTATGGCTACACCTTC.

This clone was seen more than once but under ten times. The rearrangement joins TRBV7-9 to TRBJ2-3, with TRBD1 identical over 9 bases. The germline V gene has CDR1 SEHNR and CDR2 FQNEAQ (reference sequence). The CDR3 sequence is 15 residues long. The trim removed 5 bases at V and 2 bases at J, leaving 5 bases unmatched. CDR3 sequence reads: CASSQGQGNTDTQYF. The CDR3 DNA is TGTGCCAGCAGCCAAGGACAGGGGAACACAGATACGCAGTATTTT. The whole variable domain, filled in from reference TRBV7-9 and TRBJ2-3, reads DTGVSQNPRHKITKRGQNVTFRCDPISEHNRLYWYRQTLGQGPEFLTYFQNEAQLEKSRLLSDRFSAERPKGSFSTLEIQRTEQGDSAMYLCASSQGQGNTDTQYFGPGTRLTVL.

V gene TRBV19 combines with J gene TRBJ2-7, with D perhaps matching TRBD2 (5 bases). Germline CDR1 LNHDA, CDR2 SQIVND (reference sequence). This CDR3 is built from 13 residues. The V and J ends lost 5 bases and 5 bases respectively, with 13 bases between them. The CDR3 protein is CASSRGWGDEQYF. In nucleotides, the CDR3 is TGTGCCAGTAGTCGAGGGTGGGGAGACGAGCAGTACTTC. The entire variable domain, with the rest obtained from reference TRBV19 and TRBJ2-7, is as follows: DGGITQSPKYLFRKEGQNVTLSCEQNLNHDAMYWYRQDPGQGLRLIYYSQIVNDFQKGDIAEGYSVSREKKESFPLTVTSAQKNPTAFYLCASSRGWGDEQYFGPGTRLTVT.

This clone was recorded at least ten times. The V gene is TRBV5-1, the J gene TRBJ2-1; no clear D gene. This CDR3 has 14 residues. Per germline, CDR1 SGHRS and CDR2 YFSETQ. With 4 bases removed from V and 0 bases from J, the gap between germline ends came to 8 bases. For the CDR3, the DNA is TGCGCCAGCAGCCCAGAAATCTCCTACAATGAGCAGTTCTTC. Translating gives CASSPEISYNEQFF.

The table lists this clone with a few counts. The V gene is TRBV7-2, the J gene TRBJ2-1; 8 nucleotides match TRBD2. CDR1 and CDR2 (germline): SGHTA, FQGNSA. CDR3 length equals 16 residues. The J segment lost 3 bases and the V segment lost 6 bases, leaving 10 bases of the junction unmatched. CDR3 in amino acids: CASSYKGRGDYNEQFF. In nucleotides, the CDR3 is TGTGCCAGCAGTTATAAGGGGCGGGGGGACTACAATGAGCAGTTCTTC.

The CDR3 bases are TGTGCCAGCAGCCGAGGGACACCCACCGGGGAGCTGTTTTTT. Amino acid sequence: CASSRGTPTGELFF. The gene calls are TRBV7-2 and TRBJ2-2, with D perhaps TRBD1 (6 bases). This CDR3 has 14 amino acids. CDR1 is SGHTA, CDR2 FQGNSA, per germline. Trimming removed 5 bases at V and 4 bases at J, with 11 bases between.

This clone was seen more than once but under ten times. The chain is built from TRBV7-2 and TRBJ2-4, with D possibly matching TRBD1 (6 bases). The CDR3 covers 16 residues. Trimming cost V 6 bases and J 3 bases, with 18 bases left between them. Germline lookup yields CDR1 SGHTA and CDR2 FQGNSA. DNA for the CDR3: TGTGCCAGCAGACTGGGGGACACTCCCCGCAAAAACATTCAGTACTTC. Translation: CASRLGDTPRKNIQYF.

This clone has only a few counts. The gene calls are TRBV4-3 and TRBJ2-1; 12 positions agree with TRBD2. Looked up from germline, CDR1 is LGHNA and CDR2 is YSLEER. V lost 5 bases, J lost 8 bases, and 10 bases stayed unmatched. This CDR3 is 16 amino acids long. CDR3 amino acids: CASSLEASGGADEQFF. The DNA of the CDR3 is TGCGCCAGCAGCTTAGAGGCTAGCGGGGGGGCGGATGAGCAGTTCTTC.

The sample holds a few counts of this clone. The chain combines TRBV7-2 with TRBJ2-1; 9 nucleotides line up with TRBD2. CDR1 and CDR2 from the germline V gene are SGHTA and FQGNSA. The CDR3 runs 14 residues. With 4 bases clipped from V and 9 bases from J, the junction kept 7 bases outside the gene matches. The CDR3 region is CASSSYSGSFEQFF. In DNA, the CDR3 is TGTGCCAGCAGCTCATATAGCGGGAGCTTTGAGCAGTTCTTC.

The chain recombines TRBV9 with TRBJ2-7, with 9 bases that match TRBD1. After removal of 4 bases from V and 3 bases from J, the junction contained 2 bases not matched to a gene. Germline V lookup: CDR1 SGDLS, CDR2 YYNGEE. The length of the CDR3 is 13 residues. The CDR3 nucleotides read TGTGCCAGCAGCCAGGGACAGGGCTACGAGCAGTACTTC. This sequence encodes CASSQGQGYEQYF.

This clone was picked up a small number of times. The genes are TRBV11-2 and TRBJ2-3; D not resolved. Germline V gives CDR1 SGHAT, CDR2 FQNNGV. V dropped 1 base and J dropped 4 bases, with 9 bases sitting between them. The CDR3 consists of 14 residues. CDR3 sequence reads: CASSLGVTADTQYF. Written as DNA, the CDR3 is TGTGCCAGCAGCTTAGGGGTCACAGCAGATACGCAGTATTTT.

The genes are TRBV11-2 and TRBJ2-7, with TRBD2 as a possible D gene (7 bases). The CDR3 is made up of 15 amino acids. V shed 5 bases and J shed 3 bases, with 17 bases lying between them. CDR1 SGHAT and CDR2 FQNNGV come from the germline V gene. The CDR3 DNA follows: TGTGCCAGCAGCCTGGGGAGGGGGGCCTTCTACGAGCAGTACTTC. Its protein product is CASSLGRGAFYEQYF. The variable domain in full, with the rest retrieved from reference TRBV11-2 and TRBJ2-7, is EAGVAQSPRYKIIEKRQSVAFWCNPISGHATLYWYQQILGQGPKLLIQFQNNGVVDDSQLPKDRFSAERLKGVDSTLKIQPAKLEDSAVYLCASSLGRGAFYEQYFGPGTRLTVT.

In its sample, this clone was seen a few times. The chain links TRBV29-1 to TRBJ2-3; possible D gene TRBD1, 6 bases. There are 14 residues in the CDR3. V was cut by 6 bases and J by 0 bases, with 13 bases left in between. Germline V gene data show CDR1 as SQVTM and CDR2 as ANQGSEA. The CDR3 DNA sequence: TGCAGCGTGGCTAGAGGACAGAGCACAGATACGCAGTATTTT. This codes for CSVARGQSTDTQYF.

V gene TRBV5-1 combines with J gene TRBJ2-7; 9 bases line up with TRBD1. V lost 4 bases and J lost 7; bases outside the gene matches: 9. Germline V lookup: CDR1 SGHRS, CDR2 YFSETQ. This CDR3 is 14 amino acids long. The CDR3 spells CASSQGQGRREQYF. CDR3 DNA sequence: TGCGCCAGCAGCCAGGGACAGGGACGACGGGAGCAGTACTTC. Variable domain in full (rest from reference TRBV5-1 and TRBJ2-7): KAGVTQTPRYLIKTRGQQVTLSCSPISGHRSVSWYQQTPGQGLQFLFEYFSETQRNKGNFPGRFSGRQFSNSRSEMNVSTLELGDSALYLCASSQGQGRREQYFGPGTRLTVT.

The CDR3 here is CASSQTRGADGYTF. As DNA, the CDR3 is TGTGCCAGCAGCCAAACCAGGGGCGCGGATGGCTACACCTTC. The chain links TRBV4-2 to TRBJ1-2; perhaps TRBD1 as D (6 bases). Germline CDR1 is LGHNA and CDR2 is YNFKEQ. Trimming took off 2 bases at V and 6 bases at J, with 13 bases between the two ends. This CDR3 contains 14 residues.

The CDR3 coding sequence is TGTGCCAGCAGCGTAGGGCTAGCGGGAGGGCCGGGAGAGACCCAGTACTTC. Translating it yields CASSVGLAGGPGETQYF. The gene calls are TRBV9 and TRBJ2-5, with 12 bases matching TRBD2. From germline, CDR1 is SGDLS and CDR2 YYNGEE. V shed 0 bases, J shed 4 bases, and the junction held 7 bases outside the gene matches. The CDR3 is 17 residues long.

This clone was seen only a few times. CDR3 in DNA: TGTGCCAGCAGCTTAGAAGGGGTTTGGACAGATACGCAGTATTTT. Translating gives CASSLEGVWTDTQYF. V gene TRBV7-2 combines with J gene TRBJ2-3; D is perhaps TRBD1 (5 bases). The CDR3 extends over 15 amino acids. CDR1 is SGHTA and CDR2 is FQGNSA in the germline V gene. Trimming took off 1 base at V and 3 bases at J, with 11 bases between the two ends.